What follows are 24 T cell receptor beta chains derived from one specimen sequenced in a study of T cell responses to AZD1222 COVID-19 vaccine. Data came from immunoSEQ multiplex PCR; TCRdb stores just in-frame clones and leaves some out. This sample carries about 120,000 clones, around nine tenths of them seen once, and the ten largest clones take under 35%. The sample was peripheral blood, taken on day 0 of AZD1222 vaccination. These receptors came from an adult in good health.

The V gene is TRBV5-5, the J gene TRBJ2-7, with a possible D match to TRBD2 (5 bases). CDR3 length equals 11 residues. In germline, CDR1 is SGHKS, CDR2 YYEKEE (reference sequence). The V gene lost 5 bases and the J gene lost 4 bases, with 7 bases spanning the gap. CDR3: CASRGEYEQYF. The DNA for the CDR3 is TGTGCCAGCAGGGGAGAATACGAGCAGTACTTC.

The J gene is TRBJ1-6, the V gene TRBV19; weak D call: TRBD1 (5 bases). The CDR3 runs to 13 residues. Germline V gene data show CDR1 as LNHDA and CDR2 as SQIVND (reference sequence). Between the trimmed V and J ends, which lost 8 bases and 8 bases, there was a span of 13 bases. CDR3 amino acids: CASSTTGDSPLHF. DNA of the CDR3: TGTGCCAGTTCGACGACGGGGGATTCACCCCTCCACTTT.

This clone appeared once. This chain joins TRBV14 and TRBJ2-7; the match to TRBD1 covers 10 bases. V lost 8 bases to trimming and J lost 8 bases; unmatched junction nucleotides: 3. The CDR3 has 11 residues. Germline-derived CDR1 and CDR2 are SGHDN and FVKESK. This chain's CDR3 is CASGQGGKQYF. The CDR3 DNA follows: TGTGCCAGCGGACAGGGGGGAAAGCAGTACTTC. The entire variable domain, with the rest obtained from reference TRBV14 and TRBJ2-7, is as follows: EAGVTQFPSHSVIEKGQTVTLRCDPISGHDNLYWYRRVMGKEIKFLLHFVKESKQDESGMPNNRFLAERTGGTYSTLKVQPAELEDSGVYFCASGQGGKQYFGPGTRLTVT.

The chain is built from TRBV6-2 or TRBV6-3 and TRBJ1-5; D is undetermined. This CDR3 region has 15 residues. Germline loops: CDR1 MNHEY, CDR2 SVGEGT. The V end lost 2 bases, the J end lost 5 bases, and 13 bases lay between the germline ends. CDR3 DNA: TGTGCCAGCAGTTACGGAATGGGCGGTCATCAGCCCCAGCATTTT. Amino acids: CASSYGMGGHQPQHF.

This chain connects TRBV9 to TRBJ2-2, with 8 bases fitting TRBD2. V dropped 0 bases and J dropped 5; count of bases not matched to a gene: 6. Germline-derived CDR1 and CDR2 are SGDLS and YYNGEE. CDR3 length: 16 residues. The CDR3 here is CASSVAGGGRTGELFF. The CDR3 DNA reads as TGTGCCAGCAGCGTAGCTGGCGGGGGGAGAACCGGGGAGCTGTTTTTT.

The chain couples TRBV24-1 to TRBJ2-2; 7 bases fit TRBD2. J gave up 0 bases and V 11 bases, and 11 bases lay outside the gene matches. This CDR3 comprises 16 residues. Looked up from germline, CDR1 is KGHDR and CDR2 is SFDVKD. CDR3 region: CAISPGRGANTGELFF. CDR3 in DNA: TGTGCCATCAGCCCGGGGAGGGGAGCGAACACCGGGGAGCTGTTTTTT.

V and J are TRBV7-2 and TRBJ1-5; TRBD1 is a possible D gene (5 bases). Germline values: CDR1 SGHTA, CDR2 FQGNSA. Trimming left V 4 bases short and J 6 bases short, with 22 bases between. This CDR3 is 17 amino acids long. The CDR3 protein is CASSSYWDAGGGQPQHF. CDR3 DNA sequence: TGTGCCAGCAGCTCCTATTGGGACGCCGGCGGAGGTCAGCCCCAGCATTTT. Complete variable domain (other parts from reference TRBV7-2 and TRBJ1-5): GAGVSQSPSNKVTEKGKDVELRCDPISGHTALYWYRQSLGQGLEFLIYFQGNSAPDKSGLPSDRFSAERTGGSVSTLTIQRTQQEDSAVYLCASSSYWDAGGGQPQHFGDGTRLSIL.

This CDR3 reads CASSDTGTAFF. CDR3 DNA sequence: TGTGCCAGCAGCGATACCGGGACAGCCTTCTTT. The chain links TRBV9 to TRBJ1-1, with 7 nucleotides matching TRBD1. The CDR3 sequence is 11 residues long. Germline lookup yields CDR1 SGDLS and CDR2 YYNGEE. V shed 3 bases and J 14 bases; nucleotides not matched to a gene: 7.

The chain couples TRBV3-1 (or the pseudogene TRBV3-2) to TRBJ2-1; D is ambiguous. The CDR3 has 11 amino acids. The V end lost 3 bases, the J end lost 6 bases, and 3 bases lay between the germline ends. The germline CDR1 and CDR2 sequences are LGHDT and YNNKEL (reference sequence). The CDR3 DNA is TGTGCCAGCAGCCAGACCAATGAGCAGTTCTTC. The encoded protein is CASSQTNEQFF.

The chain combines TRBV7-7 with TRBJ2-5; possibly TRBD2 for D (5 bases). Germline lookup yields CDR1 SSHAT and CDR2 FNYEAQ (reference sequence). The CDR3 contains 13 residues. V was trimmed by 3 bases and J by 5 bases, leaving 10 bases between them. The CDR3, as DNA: TGTGCCAGCAGCTTCGGGGTCGCGGAGACCCAGTACTTC. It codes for CASSFGVAETQYF.

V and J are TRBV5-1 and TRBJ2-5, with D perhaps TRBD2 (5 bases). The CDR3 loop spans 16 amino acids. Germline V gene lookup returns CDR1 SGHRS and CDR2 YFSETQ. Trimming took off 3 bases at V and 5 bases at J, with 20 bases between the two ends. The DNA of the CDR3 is TGCGCCAGCAGCTACAGCTTAGATAGGAGGTTGGAGACCCAGTACTTC. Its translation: CASSYSLDRRLETQYF.

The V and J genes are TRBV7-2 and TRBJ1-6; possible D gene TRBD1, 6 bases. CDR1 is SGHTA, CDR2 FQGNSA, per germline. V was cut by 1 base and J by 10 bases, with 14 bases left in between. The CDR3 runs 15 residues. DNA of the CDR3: TGTGCCAGCAGCTTAGTAAAGGGGGTAGCCTCACCCCTCCACTTT. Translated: CASSLVKGVASPLHF. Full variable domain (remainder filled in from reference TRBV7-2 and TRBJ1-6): GAGVSQSPSNKVTEKGKDVELRCDPISGHTALYWYRQSLGQGLEFLIYFQGNSAPDKSGLPSDRFSAERTGGSVSTLTIQRTQQEDSAVYLCASSLVKGVASPLHFGNGTRLTVT.

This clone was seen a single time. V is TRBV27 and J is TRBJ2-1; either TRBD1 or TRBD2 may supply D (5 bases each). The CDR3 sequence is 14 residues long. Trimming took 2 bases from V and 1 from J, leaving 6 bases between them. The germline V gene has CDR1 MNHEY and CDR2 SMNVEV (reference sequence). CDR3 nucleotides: TGTGCCAGCAGTTTAGGGGGATCCTACAATGAGCAGTTCTTC. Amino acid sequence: CASSLGGSYNEQFF.

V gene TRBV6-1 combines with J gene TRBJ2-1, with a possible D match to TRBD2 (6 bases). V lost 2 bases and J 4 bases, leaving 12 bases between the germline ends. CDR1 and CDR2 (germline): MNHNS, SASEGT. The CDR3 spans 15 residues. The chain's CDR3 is CASSELGGVYNEQFF. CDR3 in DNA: TGTGCCAGCAGTGAACTCGGGGGTGTTTACAATGAGCAGTTCTTC.

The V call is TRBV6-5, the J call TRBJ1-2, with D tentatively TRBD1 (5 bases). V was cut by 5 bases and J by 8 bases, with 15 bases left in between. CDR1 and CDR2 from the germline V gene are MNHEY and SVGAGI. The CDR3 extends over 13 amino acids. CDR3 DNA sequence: TGTGCCAGCAGTCGTGGGACCCAGGCAGGCTACACCTTC. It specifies CASSRGTQAGYTF.

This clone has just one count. DNA for the CDR3: TGCAGCGTTGGTGACAGGTACTATGGCTACACCTTC. Protein sequence: CSVGDRYYGYTF. This chain links TRBV29-1 with TRBJ1-2, with D perhaps matching TRBD1 (6 bases). CDR3 length equals 12 residues. Trimming left V 4 bases short and J 3 bases short, with 9 bases between. Germline V gene sequence: CDR1 SQVTM, CDR2 ANQGSEA.

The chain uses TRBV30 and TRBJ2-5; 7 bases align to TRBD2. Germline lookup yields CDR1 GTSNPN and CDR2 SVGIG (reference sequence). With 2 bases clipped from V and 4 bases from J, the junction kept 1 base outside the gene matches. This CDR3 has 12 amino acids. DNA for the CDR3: TGTGCCTGGAGTTGGGAGGGAGAGACCCAGTACTTC. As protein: CAWSWEGETQYF.

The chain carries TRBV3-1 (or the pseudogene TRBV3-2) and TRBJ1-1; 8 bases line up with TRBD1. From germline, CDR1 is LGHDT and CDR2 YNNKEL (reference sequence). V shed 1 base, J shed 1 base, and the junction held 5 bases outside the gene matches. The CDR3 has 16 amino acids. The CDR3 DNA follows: TGTGCCAGCAGCCAAGGGGCCGGGACAGGGAACACTGAAGCTTTCTTT. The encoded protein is CASSQGAGTGNTEAFF.

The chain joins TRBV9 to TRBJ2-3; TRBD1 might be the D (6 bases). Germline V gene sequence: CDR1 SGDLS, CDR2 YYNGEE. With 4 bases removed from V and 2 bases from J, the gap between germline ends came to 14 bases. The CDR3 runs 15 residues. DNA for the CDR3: TGTGCCAGCAGCCCTTTCGGACAGTCCACAGATACGCAGTATTTT. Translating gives CASSPFGQSTDTQYF.

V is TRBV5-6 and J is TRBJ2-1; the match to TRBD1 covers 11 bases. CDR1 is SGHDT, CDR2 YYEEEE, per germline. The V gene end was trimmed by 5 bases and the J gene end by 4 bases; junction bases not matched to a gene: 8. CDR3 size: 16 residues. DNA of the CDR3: TGTGCCAGCAGTCCGGACAGGGGGCGCCGTTACAATGAGCAGTTCTTC. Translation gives CASSPDRGRRYNEQFF.

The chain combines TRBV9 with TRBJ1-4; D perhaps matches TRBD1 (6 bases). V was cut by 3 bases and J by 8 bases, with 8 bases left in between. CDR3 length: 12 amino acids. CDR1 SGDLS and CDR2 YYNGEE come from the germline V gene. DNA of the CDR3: TGTGCCAGCAGCGCGGACAGAGAAAAACTGTTTTTT. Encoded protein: CASSADREKLFF.

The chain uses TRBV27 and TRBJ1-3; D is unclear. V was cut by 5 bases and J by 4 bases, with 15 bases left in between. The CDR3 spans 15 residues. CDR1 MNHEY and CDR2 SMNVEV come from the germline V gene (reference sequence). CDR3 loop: CASSPLEGMGNTIYF. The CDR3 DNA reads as TGTGCCAGCAGTCCACTGGAGGGCATGGGAAACACCATATATTTT.

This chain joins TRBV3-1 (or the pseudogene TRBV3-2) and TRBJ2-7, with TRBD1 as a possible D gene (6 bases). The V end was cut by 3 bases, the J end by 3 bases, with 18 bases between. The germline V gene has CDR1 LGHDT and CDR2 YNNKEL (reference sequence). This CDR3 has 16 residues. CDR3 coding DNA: TGTGCCAGCAGCCAGACCCGGCGGACAGTCTTCTACGAGCAGTACTTC. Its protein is CASSQTRRTVFYEQYF.

The CDR3 loop is CASSLGGTGSNYGYTF. The CDR3 DNA reads TGTGCCAGCAGCTTAGGTGGGACAGGGTCTAACTATGGCTACACCTTC. J is TRBJ1-2 and V is TRBV7-2, with TRBD1 matching 9 bases. The CDR3 is 16 amino acids. The J segment lost 0 bases and the V segment lost 1 base, leaving 3 bases of the junction unmatched. The germline gives CDR1 SGHTA, CDR2 FQGNSA.